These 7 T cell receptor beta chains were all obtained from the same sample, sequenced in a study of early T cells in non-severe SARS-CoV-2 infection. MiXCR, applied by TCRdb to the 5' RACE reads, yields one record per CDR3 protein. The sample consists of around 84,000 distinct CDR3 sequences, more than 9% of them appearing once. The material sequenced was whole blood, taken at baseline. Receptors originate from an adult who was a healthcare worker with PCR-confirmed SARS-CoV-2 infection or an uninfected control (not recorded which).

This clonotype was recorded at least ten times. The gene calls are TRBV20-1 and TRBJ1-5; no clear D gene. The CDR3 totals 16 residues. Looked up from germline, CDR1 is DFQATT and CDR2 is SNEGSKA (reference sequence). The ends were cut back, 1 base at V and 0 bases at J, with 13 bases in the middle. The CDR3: CSARVKSRFSNQPQHF. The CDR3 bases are TGCAGTGCTAGAGTTAAGTCCAGGTTTAGCAATCAGCCCCAGCATTTT.

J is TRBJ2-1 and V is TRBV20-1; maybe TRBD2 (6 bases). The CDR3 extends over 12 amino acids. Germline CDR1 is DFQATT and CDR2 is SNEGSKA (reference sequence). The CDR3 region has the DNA TGCAGGGGGCTAGCGAGGGACAATGAGCAGTTCTTC. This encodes CRGLARDNEQFF.

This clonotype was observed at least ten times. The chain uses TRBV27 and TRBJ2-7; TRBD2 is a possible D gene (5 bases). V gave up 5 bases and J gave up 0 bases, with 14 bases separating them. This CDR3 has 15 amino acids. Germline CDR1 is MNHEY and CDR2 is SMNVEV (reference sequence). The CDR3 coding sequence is TGTGCCAGCAGTCCCTATCCGGGGATCTCCTACGAGCAGTACTTC. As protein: CASSPYPGISYEQYF.

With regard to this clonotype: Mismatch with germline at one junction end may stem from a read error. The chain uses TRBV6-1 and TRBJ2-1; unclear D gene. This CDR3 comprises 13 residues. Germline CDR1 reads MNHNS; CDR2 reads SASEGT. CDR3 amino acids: CASSEPSIGEQLF. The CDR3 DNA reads TGTGCCAGCAGTGAACCTTCGATAGGCGAGCAGTTGTTC.

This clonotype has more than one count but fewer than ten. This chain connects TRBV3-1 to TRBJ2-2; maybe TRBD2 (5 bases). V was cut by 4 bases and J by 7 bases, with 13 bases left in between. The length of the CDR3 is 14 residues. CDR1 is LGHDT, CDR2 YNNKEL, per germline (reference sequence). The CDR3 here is CASSRSQRFGELFF. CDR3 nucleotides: TGTGCCAGCAGCCGAAGTCAGCGGTTCGGGGAGCTGTTTTTT.

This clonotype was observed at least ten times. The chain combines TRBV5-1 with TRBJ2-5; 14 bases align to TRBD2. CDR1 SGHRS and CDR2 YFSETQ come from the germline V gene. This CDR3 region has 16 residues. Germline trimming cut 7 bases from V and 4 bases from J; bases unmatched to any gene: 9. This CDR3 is CASGPGGLAGVETQYF. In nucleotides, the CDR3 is TGCGCCAGCGGGCCGGGGGGACTAGCGGGAGTAGAGACCCAGTACTTC.

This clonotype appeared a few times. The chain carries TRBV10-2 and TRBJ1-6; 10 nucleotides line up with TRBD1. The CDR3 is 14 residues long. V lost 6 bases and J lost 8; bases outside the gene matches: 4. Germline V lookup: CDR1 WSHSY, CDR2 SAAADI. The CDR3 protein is CASSGTGDYSPLHF. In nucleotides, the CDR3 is TGCGCCAGCAGCGGGACAGGGGACTATTCACCCCTCCACTTT.